Shown below are 26 T cell receptor beta chains from a single sample sequenced in a study of blood T cell repertoires in COVID-19. Libraries were prepared by immunoSEQ multiplex PCR; TCRdb keeps only in-frame clonotypes and omits some of them. The table lists over 100,000 clones, roughly 86% of them singletons, with 4% to 5% in the top ten. The sample consisted of peripheral blood. Source of these receptors: a man aged 35-49 years with acute or convalescent COVID-19.

The rearrangement links TRBV7-3 to TRBJ2-1, with 8 positions matching TRBD2. Germline trimming cut 2 bases from V and 4 bases from J; bases unmatched to any gene: 4. The CDR3 loop spans 15 amino acids. Germline-derived CDR1 and CDR2 are SGHTA and FQGTGA. CDR3 sequence reads: CASSLGAGDYNEQFF. The DNA of the CDR3 is TGTGCCAGCAGCTTAGGAGCGGGGGATTACAATGAGCAGTTCTTC.

V usage is TRBV2 and J usage is TRBJ1-5, with 8 nucleotides matching TRBD1. Looked up from germline, CDR1 is SNHLY and CDR2 is FYNNEI. V was clipped by 4 bases and J by 5 bases; unmatched bases: 7. The CDR3 contains 15 residues. The CDR3 sequence: CASSARTGRDQPQHF. CDR3 DNA sequence: TGTGCCAGCAGTGCCCGGACAGGGAGAGATCAGCCCCAGCATTTT.

The chain has TRBV27 and TRBJ1-2; D ambiguous. Germline CDR1 MNHEY, CDR2 SMNVEV (reference sequence). With 6 bases removed from V and 6 bases from J, the gap between germline ends came to 17 bases. CDR3 length: 14 residues. DNA of the CDR3: TGTGCCAGCAGCCGGGGTGGGGATTTGAATGGCTACACCTTC. It translates to CASSRGGDLNGYTF.

This clone was observed a few times. V usage is TRBV5-4 and J usage is TRBJ1-2, with TRBD1 identical over 9 bases. Germline V gives CDR1 SGHNT, CDR2 YYREEE (reference sequence). This CDR3 is built from 14 residues. V was pared by 9 bases and J by 7 bases, with 13 bases of the junction left unmatched. The CDR3 region is CAIPAGQGRSGYTF. The CDR3 nucleotides are TGTGCCATACCCGCCGGACAGGGGAGGAGTGGCTACACCTTC.

The J gene is TRBJ2-2, the V gene TRBV19; 10 positions match TRBD1. CDR1 and CDR2 (germline): LNHDA, SQIVND (reference sequence). The CDR3 has 15 residues. Unmatched junction bases numbered 6, after V lost 5 bases and J lost 6 bases. The chain's CDR3 is CASSRQGAFPGELFF. The CDR3 DNA follows: TGTGCCAGTAGTCGACAGGGGGCGTTCCCCGGGGAGCTGTTTTTT.

This chain links TRBV19 with TRBJ2-2, with a possible D match to TRBD2 (5 bases). The CDR3 contains 14 residues. Trimming shortened V by 6 bases and J by 0 bases, and 8 bases separated the two germline ends. Germline lookup yields CDR1 LNHDA and CDR2 SQIVND (reference sequence). CDR3 sequence: CASRDGANTGELFF. The CDR3 DNA follows: TGTGCCAGTAGAGACGGGGCGAACACCGGGGAGCTGTTTTTT.

This sequence joins TRBV4-3 and TRBJ2-7, with 7 bases identical to TRBD2. This CDR3 has 16 residues. J was trimmed by 3 bases and V by 0 bases; bases with no gene match: 8. From germline, CDR1 is LGHNA and CDR2 YSLEER. CDR3 region: CASSQEGTSALYEQYF. CDR3 sequence (DNA): TGCGCCAGCAGCCAAGAAGGTACTAGCGCCCTCTACGAGCAGTACTTC.

The genes are TRBV30 and TRBJ2-2; maybe TRBD2 (5 bases). The CDR3 sequence is 14 residues long. The germline V gene encodes CDR1 GTSNPN and CDR2 SVGIG (reference sequence). Trimming left V 4 bases short and J 7 bases short, with 16 bases between. The CDR3 sequence is CAWTRTRVDGELFF. The CDR3 DNA follows: TGTGCCTGGACGAGGACGCGGGTCGACGGGGAGCTGTTTTTT.

This chain uses TRBV3-1 (or the pseudogene TRBV3-2) with TRBJ2-1; possibly TRBD2 for D (6 bases). The CDR3 runs 15 residues. Looked up from germline, CDR1 is LGHDT and CDR2 is YNNKEL (reference sequence). Trimming removed 4 bases at V and 7 bases at J, with 17 bases between. CDR3 bases: TGTGCCAGCAGCCCCGGGACTTCCGCTCGGAATGAGCAGTTCTTC. Protein: CASSPGTSARNEQFF.

The V call is TRBV6-1, the J call TRBJ1-5; 7 positions match TRBD1. The V gene's germline CDR1 is MNHNS and CDR2 SASEGT. This CDR3 spans 16 amino acids. The V and J ends lost 4 bases and 5 bases, in that order; junction bases with no gene match: 11. CDR3 residues: CASSAREQGSYQPQHF. The CDR3 nucleotides read TGTGCCAGCAGTGCCAGGGAACAGGGGTCATATCAGCCCCAGCATTTT.

This rearrangement joins TRBV11-1 to TRBJ2-7; D perhaps matches TRBD2 (5 bases). V dropped 2 bases and J dropped 6 bases, with 14 bases sitting between them. Germline CDR1 SGHAT, CDR2 FQDESV (reference sequence). The CDR3 runs to 14 residues. CDR3 protein: CASSLRRTFGEQYF. CDR3 sequence (DNA): TGTGCCAGCAGCTTACGTAGGACTTTCGGCGAGCAGTACTTC. Using reference TRBV11-1 and TRBJ2-7 for the parts outside the CDR3, the full variable domain is EAEVAQSPRYKITEKSQAVAFWCDPISGHATLYWYRQILGQGPELLVQFQDESVVDDSQLPKDRFSAERLKGVDSTLKIQPAELGDSAMYLCASSLRRTFGEQYFGPGTRLTVT.

The gene calls are TRBV7-6 and TRBJ2-2; 7 bases are a match to TRBD1. The V gene end was trimmed by 10 bases and the J gene end by 5 bases; junction bases not matched to a gene: 7. Per germline, CDR1 SGHVS and CDR2 FNYEAQ. This CDR3 spans 13 amino acids. In DNA form, the CDR3 reads TGTGCCACCAGGGACAGCCTAACCGGGGAGCTGTTTTTT. As protein: CATRDSLTGELFF.

The rearrangement uses TRBV15 and TRBJ1-1, with D perhaps TRBD1 (5 bases). V lost 0 bases, J lost 4 bases, and 12 bases lay in between. CDR3 length: 15 residues. Per germline, CDR1 LNHNV and CDR2 YYDKDF (reference sequence). The CDR3 DNA reads as TGTGCCACCAGCAGAGACAGGGTGGGAGGCACTGAAGCTTTCTTT. As protein: CATSRDRVGGTEAFF.

The chain combines TRBV15 with TRBJ2-4, with 9 bases lining up with TRBD2. CDR1 and CDR2 (germline): LNHNV, YYDKDF (reference sequence). There are 20 residues in the CDR3. J was trimmed by 0 bases and V by 0 bases; bases with no gene match: 12. The CDR3 sequence is CATSRDRLAGAGGAKNIQYF. The CDR3 DNA reads TGTGCCACCAGCAGAGATCGATTAGCGGGGGCCGGGGGAGCCAAAAACATTCAGTACTTC.

This clone was seen a handful of times. The J gene is TRBJ1-1, the V gene TRBV11-1; 8 nucleotides match TRBD1. The CDR3 extends over 14 amino acids. Germline CDR1 is SGHAT and CDR2 is FQDESV (reference sequence). Trimming cost V 4 bases and J 5 bases; bases outside gene matches: 6. The CDR3 nucleotides read TGTGCCAGCAGCTACGACAGGGGAGGAACTGAAGCTTTCTTT. This sequence encodes CASSYDRGGTEAFF.

The chain couples TRBV7-2 to TRBJ1-3, with D uncertain. CDR3 length equals 15 residues. Germline CDR1 SGHTA, CDR2 FQGNSA. Trimming left V 3 bases short and J 1 base short, with 10 bases between. The CDR3 DNA follows: TGTGCCAGCAGCTTGGAGGCATCGTCTGGAAACACCATATATTTT. It is translated as CASSLEASSGNTIYF.

The rearrangement joins TRBV7-2 to TRBJ2-1; 9 bases line up with TRBD2. The CDR3 has 16 amino acids. The germline gives CDR1 SGHTA, CDR2 FQGNSA. V shed 5 bases, J shed 2 bases, and the junction held 7 bases outside the gene matches. In DNA, the CDR3 is TGTGCCAGCAGCCCACGGGCGGGGGGGCCCTACAATGAGCAGTTCTTC. It encodes CASSPRAGGPYNEQFF.

The genes are TRBV29-1 and TRBJ1-1, with D possibly TRBD1 on 6 matching bases. Trimming stripped 4 bases from V and 1 base from J, with 16 bases between. The V gene's germline CDR1 is SQVTM and CDR2 ANQGSEA. The CDR3 runs to 15 residues. The CDR3 nucleotides are TGCAGCGTTGCCCCCAAAACGACAGGGAACACTGAAGCTTTCTTT. This codes for CSVAPKTTGNTEAFF.

J is TRBJ1-2 and V is TRBV11-2; D ambiguous. The V end was cut by 5 bases, the J end by 2 bases, with 18 bases between. The CDR3 is 16 residues long. CDR1 SGHAT and CDR2 FQNNGV come from the germline V gene. The CDR3 coding sequence is TGTGCCAGCAGCCAACGAAAGGTGGGCCTGAACTATGGCTACACCTTC. This translates into CASSQRKVGLNYGYTF.

Here the CDR3 reads CASSLTGSSYEQYF. The CDR3 nucleotides are TGTGCCAGCAGCTTAACGGGTAGCTCCTACGAGCAGTACTTC. The chain combines TRBV11-2 with TRBJ2-7; D is undetermined. The length of the CDR3 is 14 residues. Germline assignment: CDR1 SGHAT and CDR2 FQNNGV. V was pared by 2 bases and J by 0 bases, with 8 bases between.

The rearrangement uses TRBV20-1 and TRBJ2-5; D remains unclear. The germline V gene encodes CDR1 DFQATT and CDR2 SNEGSKA (reference sequence). The germline V and J ends were trimmed by 3 bases and 3 bases, with 5 bases remaining between them. The CDR3 sequence is 11 residues long. CDR3 sequence: CSASAEETQYF. CDR3 nucleotides: TGCAGTGCTAGCGCGGAAGAGACCCAGTACTTC.

The chain joins TRBV7-9 to TRBJ2-1; TRBD2 aligns across 14 bases. CDR1 and CDR2 (germline): SEHNR, FQNEAQ (reference sequence). The CDR3 consists of 16 residues. With V trimmed by 5 bases and J by 6 bases, 6 bases remained unmatched. The CDR3 nucleotides read TGTGCCAGCAGCCCGGTAGGGACTAGCGGGAGCAATGAGCAGTTCTTC. Translation gives CASSPVGTSGSNEQFF. Full variable domain (remainder filled in from reference TRBV7-9 and TRBJ2-1): DTGVSQNPRHKITKRGQNVTFRCDPISEHNRLYWYRQTLGQGPEFLTYFQNEAQLEKSRLLSDRFSAERPKGSFSTLEIQRTEQGDSAMYLCASSPVGTSGSNEQFFGPGTRLTVL.

This chain links TRBV19 with TRBJ1-1; unclear D gene. This CDR3 is 15 amino acids long. The germline V and J ends were trimmed by 10 bases and 0 bases, with 18 bases remaining between them. CDR1 LNHDA and CDR2 SQIVND come from the germline V gene (reference sequence). The CDR3 DNA sequence: TGTGCCACCCAGCGCGGCTTCGGGATGAACACTGAAGCTTTCTTT. It yields the protein CATQRGFGMNTEAFF. Combining the CDR3 with reference TRBV19 and TRBJ1-1 gives the whole variable domain DGGITQSPKYLFRKEGQNVTLSCEQNLNHDAMYWYRQDPGQGLRLIYYSQIVNDFQKGDIAEGYSVSREKKESFPLTVTSAQKNPTAFYLCATQRGFGMNTEAFFGQGTRLTVV.

V gene TRBV5-8 combines with J gene TRBJ1-4, with a possible D match to TRBD1 (5 bases). CDR1 and CDR2 from the germline V gene are SGHTS and YDEGEE. This CDR3 comprises 16 residues. Trimming cost V 0 bases and J 1 base, with 10 bases left between them. The CDR3 sequence is CASSLAIGVTNEKLFF. CDR3 DNA sequence: TGTGCCAGCAGCTTGGCCATAGGGGTAACTAATGAAAAACTGTTTTTT. Supplemented by reference TRBV5-8 and TRBJ1-4, the full variable domain reads EAGVTQSPTHLIKTRGQQATLRCSPISGHTSVYWYQQALGLGLQFLLWYDEGEERNRGNFPPRFSGRQFPNYSSELNVNALELEDSALYLCASSLAIGVTNEKLFFGSGTQLSVL.

This clone was picked up one time. The V and J genes are TRBV3-1 (or the pseudogene TRBV3-2) and TRBJ2-3; no firm D call. Germline V gene sequence: CDR1 LGHDT, CDR2 YNNKEL (reference sequence). Trimming took off 1 base at V and 3 bases at J, with 8 bases between the two ends. The CDR3 has 14 amino acids. The CDR3 DNA reads as TGTGCCAGCAGCCAAGTTACCGCGACAGATACGCAGTATTTT. As protein: CASSQVTATDTQYF.

The chain links TRBV25-1 to TRBJ1-4; 9 nucleotides agree with TRBD1. Germline V gene sequence: CDR1 MGHDK, CDR2 SYGVNS. J lost 5 bases, V lost 5 bases, and 3 bases had no gene match. The CDR3 spans 14 residues. The CDR3 spells CASSRQGGNEKLFF. CDR3 nucleotide sequence: TGTGCCAGCAGTCGACAGGGGGGAAATGAAAAACTGTTTTTT.